One and the same sample provided the 22 T cell receptor beta chains below, sequenced in a study of blood T cell repertoires in COVID-19 (dated by TCRdb to the early 2020s). Library generation was performed with the immunoSEQ multiplex PCR assay. TCRdb carries this immuneACCESS record with in-frame sequences only. Its versions omit some clonotypes, under half of them owing to an unresolved V gene in the studies checked, with the rest unexplained. The sample profile shows 90,000 to 100,000 clones; about 88% of them were found once. The leading ten clones occupy approximately 1.7% of the sample. The specimen was peripheral blood. The receptors derive from an elderly man with acute or convalescent COVID-19.

The rearrangement links TRBV9 to TRBJ2-2; TRBD2 matches at 7 bases. The CDR3 covers 17 residues. The V segment lost 0 bases and the J segment 4 bases; nucleotides outside the gene matches: 9. CDR1 is SGDLS and CDR2 is YYNGEE in the germline V gene. The CDR3 coding sequence is TGTGCCAGCAGCGTAGATATCGGCGGGAGTGTCACCGGGGAGCTGTTTTTT. It encodes CASSVDIGGSVTGELFF.

The genes are TRBV6-5 and TRBJ1-4; D uncertain. Germline assignment: CDR1 MNHEY and CDR2 SVGAGI. Deletions cut 8 bases from V and 4 bases from J, with 8 bases between. The CDR3 has 12 amino acids. The CDR3 coding sequence is TGTGCCAGCGACTCGTTTAATGAAAAACTGTTTTTT. Encoded protein: CASDSFNEKLFF.

The V gene is TRBV7-2, the J gene TRBJ2-2; TRBD1 might be the D (6 bases). V was cut by 1 base and J by 5 bases, with 20 bases left in between. The germline V gene encodes CDR1 SGHTA and CDR2 FQGNSA. This CDR3 is built from 18 residues. The DNA for the CDR3 is TGTGCCAGCAGCTTAGTAAGGGCTGGGGGCCCTAATACCGGGGAGCTGTTTTTT. It yields the protein CASSLVRAGGPNTGELFF.

The rearrangement uses TRBV5-4 and TRBJ2-5, with 7 positions matching TRBD1. With 0 bases clipped from V and 2 bases from J, the junction kept 7 bases outside the gene matches. The CDR3 is 16 amino acids. Germline V gene sequence: CDR1 SGHNT, CDR2 YYREEE (reference sequence). CDR3 loop: CASSLAKGALQETQYF. The CDR3 DNA is TGTGCCAGCAGCTTGGCCAAGGGGGCGCTTCAAGAGACCCAGTACTTC.

This clone was seen ten or more times. This sequence joins TRBV4-3 and TRBJ2-1; 8 bases match TRBD1. Germline CDR1 and CDR2: LGHNA and YSLEER. Germline trimming cut 4 bases from V and 7 bases from J; bases unmatched to any gene: 9. This CDR3 contains 15 residues. The CDR3 bases are TGCGCCAGCAGCCCGAGCTGGCAGGGGGCAAATGAGCAGTTCTTC. It codes for CASSPSWQGANEQFF.

The CDR3 DNA follows: TGTGCCAGCTCACCAAAGACCGGAGCTCAGCCCCAGCATTTT. Translated: CASSPKTGAQPQHF. V gene TRBV18 combines with J gene TRBJ1-5, with D unresolved. CDR3 length equals 14 residues. Trimming removed 2 bases from V and 6 bases from J, with 11 bases in between. Germline V gene data show CDR1 as KGHSH and CDR2 as LQKENI.

This sequence joins TRBV3-1 (or the pseudogene TRBV3-2) and TRBJ1-1; no definite D call. The CDR3 is made up of 13 amino acids. V gave up 5 bases and J gave up 0 bases, with 7 bases separating them. CDR1 is LGHDT, CDR2 YNNKEL, per germline (reference sequence). The CDR3 loop reads CASSNTVNTEAFF. CDR3 nucleotides: TGTGCCAGCAGCAACACAGTGAACACTGAAGCTTTCTTT.

This chain uses TRBV5-1 with TRBJ2-7; D remains ambiguous. With 0 bases removed from V and 1 base from J, the gap between germline ends came to 8 bases. The V gene's germline CDR1 is SGHRS and CDR2 YFSETQ. This CDR3 has 14 residues. CDR3 amino acids: CASSLETESYEQYF. The CDR3 DNA sequence: TGCGCCAGCAGCTTGGAGACTGAGTCCTACGAGCAGTACTTC.

The chain links TRBV27 to TRBJ2-1, with 10 bases identical to TRBD2. Germline assignment: CDR1 MNHEY and CDR2 SMNVEV (reference sequence). The CDR3 extends over 14 amino acids. The trim removed 3 bases at V and 8 bases at J, leaving 4 bases unmatched. CDR3 in DNA: TGTGCCAGCAGTTTTGCTAGCGGGAGATATGAGCAGTTCTTC. It codes for CASSFASGRYEQFF.

The CDR3 loop is CASSGRAGTGELFF. CDR3 nucleotide sequence: TGCGCCAGCAGTGGGAGGGCAGGAACCGGGGAGCTGTTTTTT. V gene TRBV5-1 combines with J gene TRBJ2-2; 7 positions agree with TRBD2. J was trimmed by 5 bases and V by 5 bases; bases with no gene match: 6. CDR1 and CDR2 (germline): SGHRS, YFSETQ. There are 14 residues in the CDR3.

The chain is built from TRBV6-2 or TRBV6-3 and TRBJ1-5, with TRBD1 matching over 11 bases. With 0 bases clipped from V and 0 bases from J, the junction kept 4 bases outside the gene matches. The CDR3 contains 18 residues. Germline values: CDR1 MNHEY, CDR2 SVGEGT. The CDR3 spells CASSYSRTGGISNQPQHF. The DNA of the CDR3 is TGTGCCAGCAGTTACTCGAGGACAGGGGGCATTAGCAATCAGCCCCAGCATTTT.

This clone was seen just once. The V call is TRBV27, the J call TRBJ2-3; 8 bases fit TRBD2. V shed 10 bases, J shed 0 bases, and the junction held 3 bases outside the gene matches. The CDR3 spans 13 residues. Germline V CDR1 and CDR2: MNHEY, SMNVEV (reference sequence). CDR3 protein: CATTSGSTDTQYF. For the CDR3, the DNA is TGTGCCACCACTAGCGGAAGCACAGATACGCAGTATTTT.

V and J are TRBV28 and TRBJ2-3; the match to TRBD2 covers 9 bases. Germline V gives CDR1 MDHEN, CDR2 SYDVKM. The CDR3 length is 14 residues. After removal of 4 bases from V and 3 bases from J, the junction contained 2 bases not matched to a gene. This CDR3 reads CASSWAGGTDTQYF. The CDR3 nucleotides are TGTGCCAGCAGTTGGGCGGGGGGGACAGATACGCAGTATTTT.

The rearrangement links TRBV28 to TRBJ2-5; TRBD2 aligns across 8 bases. The V gene end was trimmed by 1 base and the J gene end by 4 bases; junction bases not matched to a gene: 11. In germline, CDR1 is MDHEN, CDR2 SYDVKM. The CDR3 is 17 amino acids. For the CDR3, the DNA is TGTGCCAGCAGTTTATCGACCGGACTAGCAGGAGGAGAGACCCAGTACTTC. This codes for CASSLSTGLAGGETQYF.

This rearrangement joins TRBV18 to TRBJ1-1; no firm D call. V was pared by 2 bases and J by 2 bases, with 6 bases between. Per germline, CDR1 KGHSH and CDR2 LQKENI. This CDR3 is 13 amino acids long. The CDR3 reads CASSPEKNTEAFF. The CDR3 DNA is TGTGCCAGCTCACCAGAGAAAAACACTGAAGCTTTCTTT.

The chain joins TRBV5-1 to TRBJ2-3; perhaps TRBD1 as D (5 bases). The length of the CDR3 is 14 residues. The germline gives CDR1 SGHRS, CDR2 YFSETQ. V lost 6 bases and J 1 base, leaving 12 bases between the germline ends. The CDR3 sequence: CASTKGFGTDTQYF. The CDR3 nucleotides are TGCGCCAGCACAAAGGGGTTCGGCACAGATACGCAGTATTTT.

The CDR3 sequence is CATSRDQGSNEKLFF. CDR3 bases: TGTGCCACCAGCAGAGATCAGGGGTCTAATGAAAAACTGTTTTTT. V and J are TRBV15 and TRBJ1-4, with D perhaps matching TRBD1 (6 bases). The germline V gene encodes CDR1 LNHNV and CDR2 YYDKDF (reference sequence). The CDR3 is made up of 15 amino acids. V was cut by 0 bases and J by 3 bases, with 8 bases left in between. The entire variable domain, with the rest obtained from reference TRBV15 and TRBJ1-4, is as follows: DAMVIQNPRYQVTQFGKPVTLSCSQTLNHNVMYWYQQKSSQAPKLLFHYYDKDFNNEADTPDNFQSRRPNTSFCFLDIRSPGLGDTAMYLCATSRDQGSNEKLFFGSGTQLSVL.

The rearrangement uses TRBV5-1 and TRBJ1-3, with D perhaps TRBD1 (6 bases). The V gene's germline CDR1 is SGHRS and CDR2 YFSETQ. V was cut by 0 bases and J by 2 bases, with 6 bases left in between. The CDR3 consists of 14 residues. CDR3 region: CASSLGDTGNTIYF. Written as DNA, the CDR3 is TGCGCCAGCAGCTTGGGGGACACTGGAAACACCATATATTTT. The full variable domain, completed using reference TRBV5-1 and TRBJ1-3, is KAGVTQTPRYLIKTRGQQVTLSCSPISGHRSVSWYQQTPGQGLQFLFEYFSETQRNKGNFPGRFSGRQFSNSRSEMNVSTLELGDSALYLCASSLGDTGNTIYFGEGSWLTVV.

Here the CDR3 DNA reads TGTGCCACCAGTGCTAGCGGATACTACGAGCAGTACTTC. Translated: CATSASGYYEQYF. This chain connects TRBV24-1 to TRBJ2-7, with TRBD2 identical over 7 bases. V shed 5 bases, J shed 3 bases, and the junction held 3 bases outside the gene matches. CDR3 length: 13 residues. The germline V gene has CDR1 KGHDR and CDR2 SFDVKD.

J is TRBJ2-7 and V is TRBV29-1; 9 positions agree with TRBD2. The V segment lost 3 bases and the J segment 3 bases; nucleotides outside the gene matches: 6. The length of the CDR3 is 14 residues. The germline CDR1 and CDR2 sequences are SQVTM and ANQGSEA. Written as DNA, the CDR3 is TGCAGCGTTGATCCCGCGGGAGGGGGCTACGAGCAGTACTTC. Translated: CSVDPAGGGYEQYF.

This clone occurred a few times. The chain recombines TRBV10-3 with TRBJ1-3, with D hard to call. V lost 5 bases, J lost 0 bases, and 11 bases lay in between. The CDR3 spans 15 residues. Germline lookup yields CDR1 ENHRY and CDR2 SYGVKD. The CDR3 reads CAISPGPNSGNTIYF. DNA for the CDR3: TGTGCCATCAGTCCGGGTCCTAACTCTGGAAACACCATATATTTT.

The genes are TRBV15 and TRBJ2-2; D uncertain. V shed 1 base and J shed 0 bases, with 6 bases lying between them. Germline CDR1 LNHNV, CDR2 YYDKDF (reference sequence). The CDR3 totals 15 residues. CDR3 sequence (DNA): TGTGCCACCAGCAGAGTTCAGGCGAACACCGGGGAGCTGTTTTTT. This gives the protein CATSRVQANTGELFF.